Presented here are 2 T cell receptor beta chains from one specimen sequenced in a study of blood T cell repertoires in COVID-19. This table comes from immunoSEQ multiplex PCR, and its TCRdb copy is limited to in-frame clones, with some not included. The sample shows 90,000 to 130,000 clones, roughly four fifths of them seen only once. The sequenced material came from peripheral blood. The receptors stem from an older man with acute or convalescent COVID-19.

This sequence joins TRBV9 and TRBJ2-7; 8 nucleotides align to TRBD2. J gave up 0 bases and V 4 bases, and 15 bases lay outside the gene matches. This CDR3 comprises 18 residues. The germline V gene encodes CDR1 SGDLS and CDR2 YYNGEE. The CDR3 bases are TGTGCCAGCAGCCCCCGGGCAGGGCGAGCGGGGGCCTCCTACGAGCAGTACTTC. Translating it yields CASSPRAGRAGASYEQYF. Full variable domain (rest looked up from reference TRBV9 and TRBJ2-7): DSGVTQTPKHLITATGQRVTLRCSPRSGDLSVYWYQQSLDQGLQFLIQYYNGEERAKGNILERFSAQQFPDLHSELNLSSLELGDSALYFCASSPRAGRAGASYEQYFGPGTRLTVT.

This chain connects TRBV28 to TRBJ2-3; 11 nucleotides align to TRBD2. Germline V gene lookup returns CDR1 MDHEN and CDR2 SYDVKM. The CDR3 totals 15 residues. V dropped 6 bases and J dropped 4; count of bases not matched to a gene: 6. The CDR3 DNA reads as TGTGCCAGCAGCCTTAGCGGGAGGGCTCCAGATACGCAGTATTTT. Translating it yields CASSLSGRAPDTQYF. The complete variable domain, with remaining parts taken from reference TRBV28 and TRBJ2-3, reads DVKVTQSSRYLVKRTGEKVFLECVQDMDHENMFWYRQDPGLGLRLIYFSYDVKMKEKGDIPEGYSVSREKKERFSLILESASTNQTSMYLCASSLSGRAPDTQYFGPGTRLTVL.